The 16 T cell receptor beta chains below all came from one sample that was sequenced in a study of identifying expanded T cells in peripheral blood. The table came from immunoSEQ multiplex PCR; TCRdb's copy has only in-frame clones and leaves some out. The table lists over 85,000 clones, 88% of them singletons. The sample taken for sequencing was blood. The source of these receptors is a person between 18 and 75 years old in good health.

This clone was counted a few times. The chain is built from TRBV7-3 and TRBJ2-3, with 13 nucleotides matching TRBD2. The CDR3 has 17 residues. V was clipped by 5 bases and J by 6 bases; unmatched bases: 11. Germline lookup yields CDR1 SGHTA and CDR2 FQGTGA. Written as DNA, the CDR3 is TGTGCCAGCAGCCTCTCGGGGACTAGCGGGAAAAGGGATACGCAGTATTTT. Encoded protein: CASSLSGTSGKRDTQYF.

V gene TRBV20-1 combines with J gene TRBJ1-1; D remains ambiguous. This CDR3 has 11 amino acids. Trimming took off 8 bases at V and 7 bases at J, with 14 bases between the two ends. Per germline, CDR1 DFQATT and CDR2 SNEGSKA (reference sequence). The CDR3: CSPSSGGEAFF. The CDR3, as DNA: TGCAGTCCCTCCAGCGGCGGTGAAGCTTTCTTT.

The chain joins TRBV6-5 to TRBJ1-2, with a weak D call TRBD1 (5 bases). Trimming removed 6 bases from V and 8 bases from J, with 16 bases in between. This CDR3 is built from 13 residues. Germline V lookup: CDR1 MNHEY, CDR2 SVGAGI. The CDR3 sequence: CASRERQQGGYTF. The CDR3 region has the DNA TGTGCCAGCAGAGAGAGACAGCAAGGGGGCTACACCTTC.

V usage is TRBV6-5 and J usage is TRBJ1-1; D is possibly TRBD1 (6 bases). There are 14 residues in the CDR3. V was clipped by 0 bases and J by 10 bases, with 15 bases between them. Per germline, CDR1 MNHEY and CDR2 SVGAGI. The chain's CDR3 is CASSYSTGSLGAFF. The CDR3, as DNA: TGTGCCAGCAGTTACTCTACAGGGAGTCTGGGAGCTTTCTTT.

The sample holds a few counts of this clone. J is TRBJ2-7 and V is TRBV28, with D uncertain. The CDR3 loop spans 11 amino acids. From germline, CDR1 is MDHEN and CDR2 SYDVKM. V dropped 3 bases and J dropped 5 bases, with 5 bases sitting between them. The CDR3 region is CASSFYDEQYF. The CDR3 DNA reads TGTGCCAGCAGTTTCTACGACGAGCAGTACTTC.

The sample holds a few counts of this clone. The chain has TRBV18 and TRBJ1-6; no definite D call. Germline V gene lookup returns CDR1 KGHSH and CDR2 LQKENI. Trimming took off 4 bases at V and 7 bases at J, with 8 bases between the two ends. The CDR3 loop spans 13 amino acids. The CDR3 sequence is CASSQESNSPLHF. In DNA form, the CDR3 reads TGTGCCAGCTCACAGGAATCGAATTCACCCCTCCACTTT.

CDR3 coding DNA: TGCAGCGCCGGGGGCCTAGCGGGAGCCGACGGGGAGCTGTTTTTT. It specifies CSAGGLAGADGELFF. V and J are TRBV29-1 and TRBJ2-2, with 10 bases fitting TRBD2. The CDR3 length is 15 residues. J gave up 7 bases and V 7 bases, and 12 bases lay outside the gene matches. The germline V gene has CDR1 SQVTM and CDR2 ANQGSEA.

The rearrangement uses TRBV18 and TRBJ1-5; unclear D gene. Germline loops: CDR1 KGHSH, CDR2 LQKENI. This CDR3 has 15 residues. Trimming pared 2 bases from V and 0 bases from J, leaving 8 bases between. DNA of the CDR3: TGTGCCAGCTCACCAGATGTAAATAGCAATCAGCCCCAGCATTTT. Translating it yields CASSPDVNSNQPQHF.

V usage is TRBV11-2 and J usage is TRBJ2-3; the match to TRBD2 covers 11 bases. Looked up from germline, CDR1 is SGHAT and CDR2 is FQNNGV. Trimming cost V 5 bases and J 5 bases; bases outside gene matches: 6. The CDR3 is made up of 15 amino acids. The CDR3 DNA reads as TGTGCCAGCAGCCCACTAGCGGGGGCCGGAGATACGCAGTATTTT. It specifies CASSPLAGAGDTQYF.

The chain links TRBV28 to TRBJ1-2; no clear D. V lost 6 bases and J 4 bases, leaving 30 bases between the germline ends. Germline lookup yields CDR1 MDHEN and CDR2 SYDVKM. This CDR3 is built from 19 residues. Here the CDR3 DNA reads TGTGCCAGCAGCTCCCGGAACTCCCGTCCTGACGGCCGACTCTATGGCTACACCTTC. This encodes CASSSRNSRPDGRLYGYTF.

V gene TRBV6-1 combines with J gene TRBJ1-2; 7 bases are a match to TRBD1. Germline CDR1 and CDR2: MNHNS and SASEGT. The CDR3 consists of 12 residues. J gave up 5 bases and V 7 bases, and 4 bases lay outside the gene matches. The CDR3 is CASTAGGYGYTF. CDR3 in DNA: TGTGCCAGCACCGCAGGGGGGTATGGCTACACCTTC.

This clone was counted only a few times. The missing conserved phenylalanine or tryptophan at the end of this CDR3 makes a read error likely. The DNA is left out, because the CDR3 cannot be placed on it with certainty; the CDR3 is given as TCRdb lists it. The chain employs TRBV2 and TRBJ1-1; the D call in the table, TRBD1, was not verified against the DNA. 11 amino acids form the CDR3, both terminal residues included. Per the germline V gene, CDR1 is SNHLY and CDR2 is FYNNEI. This chain's CDR3 is CASSRDSNTEA.

The chain links TRBV30 to TRBJ1-1, with D perhaps TRBD1 (6 bases). CDR1 and CDR2 (germline): GTSNPN, SVGIG (reference sequence). This CDR3 is 13 amino acids long. V dropped 6 bases and J dropped 1 base, with 12 bases sitting between them. The CDR3 here is CACAGQTNTEAFF. CDR3 nucleotides: TGTGCCTGCGCGGGACAAACGAACACTGAAGCTTTCTTT.

The chain recombines TRBV6-5 with TRBJ2-7, with TRBD1 matching 7 bases. Per germline, CDR1 MNHEY and CDR2 SVGAGI. The CDR3 contains 14 residues. The V segment lost 0 bases and the J segment 4 bases; nucleotides outside the gene matches: 3. The CDR3 region is CASSYSPGQYEQYF. In DNA form, the CDR3 reads TGTGCCAGCAGTTACTCACCGGGACAGTACGAGCAGTACTTC.

The CDR3 DNA reads as TGTGCCAGCAGTCCCTCCGGGACAGGGTTGGCCGGGGAGCTGTTTTTT. Its protein is CASSPSGTGLAGELFF. The chain uses TRBV28 and TRBJ2-2; 9 bases align to TRBD1. With V trimmed by 5 bases and J by 6 bases, 10 bases remained unmatched. Germline CDR1 and CDR2: MDHEN and SYDVKM. This CDR3 spans 16 amino acids.

As to this clone: The sample carries other DNA sequences with the same CDR3. This chain links TRBV30 with TRBJ2-3; unclear D gene. The CDR3 totals 11 residues. Germline V gene data show CDR1 as GTSNPN and CDR2 as SVGIG (reference sequence). Trimming stripped 2 bases from V and 5 bases from J, with 5 bases between. CDR3 nucleotides: TGTGCCTGGAGTCCCCTAGATACGCAGTATTTT. Protein: CAWSPLDTQYF.